Shown below are 5 T cell receptor beta chains from a single sample sequenced in a study of cytomegalovirus exposure and HLA in healthy donors. PCR amplification relied on 60 Vbeta primers (plus 13 Jbeta primers). TCRdb's table, derived via immunoSEQ multiplex PCR, lists solely in-frame clones and lacks some. Seen here are about 150,000 clones, around four fifths observed once, and the top ten hold roughly 7.7%. Sequenced input: PBMCs. Receptor source: a woman between 45 and 60 years old in good health and CMV-seropositive.

The V gene is TRBV5-1, the J gene TRBJ1-6; 8 bases are a match to TRBD1. This CDR3 has 16 residues. The J segment lost 13 bases and the V segment lost 0 bases, leaving 12 bases of the junction unmatched. Germline values: CDR1 SGHRS, CDR2 YFSETQ. CDR3 sequence: CASSLVSVGTGHPLHF. The CDR3 region has the DNA TGCGCCAGCAGCTTGGTATCGGTTGGGACAGGCCATCCCCTCCACTTT.

J is TRBJ2-7 and V is TRBV28, with 9 bases that match TRBD2. J was trimmed by 7 bases and V by 7 bases; bases with no gene match: 14. The CDR3 contains 15 residues. Germline CDR1 and CDR2: MDHEN and SYDVKM. The CDR3 nucleotides are TGTGCCAGCACCCAAAATGTCGGGACTAGCTGGGAGCAGTACTTC. Its translation is CASTQNVGTSWEQYF. Drawing the rest from reference TRBV28 and TRBJ2-7, the complete variable domain is DVKVTQSSRYLVKRTGEKVFLECVQDMDHENMFWYRQDPGLGLRLIYFSYDVKMKEKGDIPEGYSVSREKKERFSLILESASTNQTSMYLCASTQNVGTSWEQYFGPGTRLTVT.

J is TRBJ2-1 and V is TRBV5-4; 8 bases align to TRBD2. CDR1 and CDR2 from the germline V gene are SGHNT and YYREEE (reference sequence). V was clipped by 5 bases and J by 5 bases; unmatched bases: 6. The CDR3 has 14 residues. The CDR3 region is CASSTRGDNNEQFF. CDR3 DNA: TGTGCCAGCAGTACGCGGGGGGATAACAATGAGCAGTTCTTC.

The chain recombines TRBV19 with TRBJ1-6; TRBD1 matches at 8 bases. J was trimmed by 6 bases and V by 5 bases; bases with no gene match: 9. Germline lookup yields CDR1 LNHDA and CDR2 SQIVND (reference sequence). The CDR3 consists of 16 residues. CDR3 DNA sequence: TGTGCCAGTAGTTTTCCAGGGGGCGTTGGTAATTCACCCCTCCACTTT. Translating gives CASSFPGGVGNSPLHF. The variable domain in full, with the rest retrieved from reference TRBV19 and TRBJ1-6, is DGGITQSPKYLFRKEGQNVTLSCEQNLNHDAMYWYRQDPGQGLRLIYYSQIVNDFQKGDIAEGYSVSREKKESFPLTVTSAQKNPTAFYLCASSFPGGVGNSPLHFGNGTRLTVT.

This clone was detected only once. CDR3 protein: CAWSDRDGYTF. DNA of the CDR3: TGTGCCTGGAGTGACCGGGATGGCTACACCTTC. V usage is TRBV30 and J usage is TRBJ1-2; no clear D gene. V was cut by 1 base and J by 6 bases, with 6 bases left in between. Germline lookup yields CDR1 GTSNPN and CDR2 SVGIG (reference sequence). The length of the CDR3 is 11 residues.